The T cell receptor (beta chain) described here comes from a study of Ad26.COV2.S vaccination and SARS-CoV-2 variants. Study background: Ad26.COV2.S given intramuscularly, once or twice 56 days apart.

In regard to this clone: Its matching antigen is unknown.

Findings and limits, study-wide: Whether participants received vaccine or placebo, their non-spike TCR breadth was similar.

Produced via immunoSEQ multiplex PCR; TCRdb's table is partial and in-frame only. The sample contains approximately 420,000 clones, approximately 88% of which appear only once. V was pared by 6 bases and J by 0 bases, with 11 bases of the junction left unmatched. Germline V CDR1 and CDR2: KGHSH, LQKENI. The CDR3 loop spans 18 amino acids. Stated treatment: some 20 received Ad26.COV2.S at low or high dose, single or two shots; about 5 received placebo; per-sample allocation not given. All samples were drawn on day 63, counting from the first vaccine or placebo injection. This person who donated was an adult of 18-55 years in Boston.

This chain joins TRBV18 and TRBJ2-6; 7 bases are a match to TRBD1. The sample consisted of peripheral blood, taken in a trial of Ad26.COV2.S vaccine versus placebo. The clonotype originates from a person aged 18 to 65 who received the Ad26.COV2.S COVID-19 vaccine or a placebo. For the CDR3, the DNA is TGTGCCAGCTCCTTGGGACAGCGTCCCGACTCTGGGGCCAACGTCCTGACTTTC. Its protein product is CASSLGQRPDSGANVLTF. The variable domain in full, with the rest retrieved from reference TRBV18 and TRBJ2-6, is NAGVMQNPRHLVRRRGQEARLRCSPMKGHSHVYWYRQLPEEGLKFMVYLQKENIIDESGMPKERFSAEFPKEGPSILRIQQVVRGDSAAYFCASSLGQRPDSGANVLTFGAGSRLTVL.